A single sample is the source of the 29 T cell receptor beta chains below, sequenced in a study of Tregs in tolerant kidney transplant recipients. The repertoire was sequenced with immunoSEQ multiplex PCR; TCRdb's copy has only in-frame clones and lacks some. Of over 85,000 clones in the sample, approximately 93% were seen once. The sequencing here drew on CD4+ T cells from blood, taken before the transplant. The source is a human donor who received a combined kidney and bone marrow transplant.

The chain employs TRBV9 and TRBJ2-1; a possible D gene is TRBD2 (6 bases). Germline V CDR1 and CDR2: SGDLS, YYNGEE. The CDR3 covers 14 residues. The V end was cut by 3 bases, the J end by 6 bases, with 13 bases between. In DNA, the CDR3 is TGTGCCAGCAGCGGAAGGGACTCCCCCAATGAGCAGTTCTTC. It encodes CASSGRDSPNEQFF.

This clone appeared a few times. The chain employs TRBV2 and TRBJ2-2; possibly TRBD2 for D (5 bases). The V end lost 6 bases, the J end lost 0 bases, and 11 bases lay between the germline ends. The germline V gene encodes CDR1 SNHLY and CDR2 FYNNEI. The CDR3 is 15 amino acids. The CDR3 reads CASRYSGTNTGELFF. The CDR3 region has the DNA TGTGCCAGCAGATACAGCGGAACGAACACCGGGGAGCTGTTTTTT.

The chain's CDR3 is CASNKDRIFYEQYF. The CDR3 DNA sequence: TGTGCCAGCAACAAGGACAGGATCTTCTACGAGCAGTACTTC. The J gene is TRBJ2-7, the V gene TRBV7-8; 7 nucleotides agree with TRBD1. The V and J ends lost 7 bases and 3 bases, in that order; junction bases with no gene match: 9. Germline-derived CDR1 and CDR2 are SGHVS and FQNEAQ. The CDR3 length is 14 residues.

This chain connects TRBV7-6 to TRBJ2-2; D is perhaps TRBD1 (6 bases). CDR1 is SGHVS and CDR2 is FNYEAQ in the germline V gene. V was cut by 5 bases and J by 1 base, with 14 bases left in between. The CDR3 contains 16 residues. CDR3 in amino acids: CASSPRVGGNTGELFF. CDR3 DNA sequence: TGTGCCAGCAGCCCGCGAGTAGGGGGGAACACCGGGGAGCTGTTTTTT.

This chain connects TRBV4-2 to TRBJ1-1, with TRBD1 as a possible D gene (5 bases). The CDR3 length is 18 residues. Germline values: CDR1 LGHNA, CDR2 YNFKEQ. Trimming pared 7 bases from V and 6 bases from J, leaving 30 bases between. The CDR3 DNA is TGTGCCAGCACCCTGAGCGGGACCACTCATATGGGGAGCGCTGAAGCTTTCTTT. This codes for CASTLSGTTHMGSAEAFF.

The CDR3 sequence: CATATAGNTIYF. As DNA, the CDR3 is TGTGCCACCGCGACAGCGGGAAACACCATATATTTT. V gene TRBV19 combines with J gene TRBJ1-3, with D perhaps TRBD1 (5 bases). The CDR3 length is 12 residues. The V end lost 10 bases, the J end lost 4 bases, and 11 bases lay between the germline ends. The germline gives CDR1 LNHDA, CDR2 SQIVND (reference sequence).

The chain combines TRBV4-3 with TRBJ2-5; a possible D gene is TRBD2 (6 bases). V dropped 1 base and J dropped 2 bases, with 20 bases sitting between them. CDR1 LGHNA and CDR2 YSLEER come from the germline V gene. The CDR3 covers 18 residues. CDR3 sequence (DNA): TGCGCCAGCAGCCAAGTAGTAATGTTCGCGGGGCTACAAGAGACCCAGTACTTC. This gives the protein CASSQVVMFAGLQETQYF.

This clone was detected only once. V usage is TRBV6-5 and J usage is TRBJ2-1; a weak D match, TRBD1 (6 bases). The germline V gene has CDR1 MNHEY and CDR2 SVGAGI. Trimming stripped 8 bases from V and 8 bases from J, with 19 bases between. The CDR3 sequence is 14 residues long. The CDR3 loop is CASSKGRGVDEQFF. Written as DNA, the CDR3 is TGTGCCAGCTCCAAGGGCAGGGGTGTAGATGAGCAGTTCTTC.

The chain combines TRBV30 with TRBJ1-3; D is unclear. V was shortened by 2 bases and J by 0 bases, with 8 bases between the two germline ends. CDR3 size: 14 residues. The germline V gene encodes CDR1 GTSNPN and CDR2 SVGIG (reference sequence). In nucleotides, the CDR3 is TGTGCCTGGAGTATGCTAGGCTCTGGAAACACCATATATTTT. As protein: CAWSMLGSGNTIYF.

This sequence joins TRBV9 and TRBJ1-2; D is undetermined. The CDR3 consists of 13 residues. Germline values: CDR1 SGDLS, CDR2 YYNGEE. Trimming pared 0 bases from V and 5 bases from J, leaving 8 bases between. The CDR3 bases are TGTGCCAGCAGCGTAGGAGGGCAGTATGGCTACACCTTC. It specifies CASSVGGQYGYTF.

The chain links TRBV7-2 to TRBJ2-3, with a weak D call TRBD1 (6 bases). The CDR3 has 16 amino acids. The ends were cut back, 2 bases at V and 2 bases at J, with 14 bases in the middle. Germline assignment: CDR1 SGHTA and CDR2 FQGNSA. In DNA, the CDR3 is TGTGCCAGCAGCTTAATAGGACAGACTGTCACAGATACGCAGTATTTT. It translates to CASSLIGQTVTDTQYF.

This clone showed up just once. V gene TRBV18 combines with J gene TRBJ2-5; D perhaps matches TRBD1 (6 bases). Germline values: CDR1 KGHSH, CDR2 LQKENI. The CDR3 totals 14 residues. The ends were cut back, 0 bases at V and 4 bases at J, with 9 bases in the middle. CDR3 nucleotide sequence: TGTGCCAGCTCACCACCCACAGGGCCAGAGACCCAGTACTTC. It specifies CASSPPTGPETQYF.

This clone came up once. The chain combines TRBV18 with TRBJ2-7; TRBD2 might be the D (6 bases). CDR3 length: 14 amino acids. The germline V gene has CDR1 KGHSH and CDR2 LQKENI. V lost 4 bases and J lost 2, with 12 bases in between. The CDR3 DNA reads TGTGCCAGCTCACGGGCGGGGATCCCCTACGAGCAGTACTTC. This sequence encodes CASSRAGIPYEQYF.

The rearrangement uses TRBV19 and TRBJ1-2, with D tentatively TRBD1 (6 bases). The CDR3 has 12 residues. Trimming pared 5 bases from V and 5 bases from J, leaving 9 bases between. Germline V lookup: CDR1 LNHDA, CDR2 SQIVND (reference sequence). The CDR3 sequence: CASSGQSYGYTF. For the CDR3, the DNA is TGTGCCAGTAGTGGACAGAGTTATGGCTACACCTTC. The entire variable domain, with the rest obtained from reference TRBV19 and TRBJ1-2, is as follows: DGGITQSPKYLFRKEGQNVTLSCEQNLNHDAMYWYRQDPGQGLRLIYYSQIVNDFQKGDIAEGYSVSREKKESFPLTVTSAQKNPTAFYLCASSGQSYGYTFGSGTRLTVV.

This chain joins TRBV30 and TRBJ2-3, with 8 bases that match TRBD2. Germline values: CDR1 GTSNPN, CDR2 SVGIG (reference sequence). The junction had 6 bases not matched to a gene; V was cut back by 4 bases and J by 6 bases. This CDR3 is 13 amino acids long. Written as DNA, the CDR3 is TGTGCCTGGAAACGGGGGGGGACCGATACGCAGTATTTT. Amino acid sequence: CAWKRGGTDTQYF.

Here the CDR3 reads CASSTGQLNTEAFF. The CDR3 DNA sequence: TGCGCCAGCAGCACCGGACAGTTGAACACTGAAGCTTTCTTT. V usage is TRBV5-1 and J usage is TRBJ1-1; TRBD1 is a possible D gene (6 bases). The CDR3 consists of 14 residues. V shed 4 bases and J shed 0 bases, with 10 bases lying between them. The V gene's germline CDR1 is SGHRS and CDR2 YFSETQ. The full variable domain, rest sourced from reference TRBV5-1 and TRBJ1-1, is KAGVTQTPRYLIKTRGQQVTLSCSPISGHRSVSWYQQTPGQGLQFLFEYFSETQRNKGNFPGRFSGRQFSNSRSEMNVSTLELGDSALYLCASSTGQLNTEAFFGQGTRLTVV.

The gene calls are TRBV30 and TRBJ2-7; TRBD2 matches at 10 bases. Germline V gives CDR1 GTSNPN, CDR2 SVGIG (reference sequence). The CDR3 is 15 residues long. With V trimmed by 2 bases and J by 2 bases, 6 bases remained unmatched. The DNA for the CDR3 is TGTGCCTGGAGTTCGGGACTAGCGCACACCTACGAGCAGTACTTC. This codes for CAWSSGLAHTYEQYF.

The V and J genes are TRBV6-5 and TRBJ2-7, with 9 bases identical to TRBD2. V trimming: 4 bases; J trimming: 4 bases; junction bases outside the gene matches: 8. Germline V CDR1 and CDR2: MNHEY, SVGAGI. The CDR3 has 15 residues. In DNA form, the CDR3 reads TGTGCCAGCAGTTTCCTGACTAGCGGACGATACGAGCAGTACTTC. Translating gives CASSFLTSGRYEQYF.

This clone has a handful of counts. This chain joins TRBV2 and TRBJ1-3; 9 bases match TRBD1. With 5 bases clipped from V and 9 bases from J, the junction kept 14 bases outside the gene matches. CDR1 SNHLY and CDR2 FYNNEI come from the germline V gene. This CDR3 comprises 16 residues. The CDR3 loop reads CASSPLGQGFSGTIYF. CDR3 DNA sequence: TGTGCCAGCAGTCCTCTGGGACAGGGATTTTCGGGCACCATATATTTT.

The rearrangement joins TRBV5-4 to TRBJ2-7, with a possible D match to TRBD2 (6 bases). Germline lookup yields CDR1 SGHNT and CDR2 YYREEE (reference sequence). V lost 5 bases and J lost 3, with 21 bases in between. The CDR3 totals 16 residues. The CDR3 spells CASRNLHGGEDYEQYF. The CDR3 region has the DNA TGTGCCAGCAGGAACCTTCACGGGGGAGAAGACTACGAGCAGTACTTC.

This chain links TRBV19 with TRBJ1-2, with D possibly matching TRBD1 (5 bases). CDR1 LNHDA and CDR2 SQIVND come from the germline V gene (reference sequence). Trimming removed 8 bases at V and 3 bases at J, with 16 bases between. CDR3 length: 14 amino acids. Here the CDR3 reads CASVPLGGDYGYTF. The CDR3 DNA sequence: TGTGCCAGTGTCCCACTCGGGGGTGACTATGGCTACACCTTC.

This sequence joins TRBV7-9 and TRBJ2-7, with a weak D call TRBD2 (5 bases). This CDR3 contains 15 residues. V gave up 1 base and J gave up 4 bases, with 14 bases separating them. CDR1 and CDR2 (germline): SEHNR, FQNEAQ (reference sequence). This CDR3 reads CASSLEGSVRYEQYF. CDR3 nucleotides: TGTGCCAGCAGCTTAGAGGGTAGCGTGAGGTACGAGCAGTACTTC. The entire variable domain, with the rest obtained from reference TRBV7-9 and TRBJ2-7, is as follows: DTGVSQNPRHKITKRGQNVTFRCDPISEHNRLYWYRQTLGQGPEFLTYFQNEAQLEKSRLLSDRFSAERPKGSFSTLEIQRTEQGDSAMYLCASSLEGSVRYEQYFGPGTRLTVT.

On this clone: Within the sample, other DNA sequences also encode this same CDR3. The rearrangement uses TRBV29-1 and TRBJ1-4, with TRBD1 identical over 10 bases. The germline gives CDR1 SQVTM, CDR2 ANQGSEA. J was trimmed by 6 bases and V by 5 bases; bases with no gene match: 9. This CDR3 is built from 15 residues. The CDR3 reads CSVSPTGTGDEKLFF. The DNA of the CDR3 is TGCAGCGTTTCTCCGACCGGGACAGGGGATGAAAAACTGTTTTTT. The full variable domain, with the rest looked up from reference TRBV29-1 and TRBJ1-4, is SAVISQKPSRDICQRGTSLTIQCQVDSQVTMMFWYRQQPGQSLTLIATANQGSEATYESGFVIDKFPISRPNLTFSTLTVSNMSPEDSSIYLCSVSPTGTGDEKLFFGSGTQLSVL.

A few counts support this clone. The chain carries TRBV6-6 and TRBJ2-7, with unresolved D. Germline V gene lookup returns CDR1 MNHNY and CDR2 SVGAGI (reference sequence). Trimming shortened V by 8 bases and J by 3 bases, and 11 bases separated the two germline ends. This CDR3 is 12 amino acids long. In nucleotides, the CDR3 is TGTGCCAGCGGTAGCCGTAACTACGAGCAGTACTTC. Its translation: CASGSRNYEQYF.

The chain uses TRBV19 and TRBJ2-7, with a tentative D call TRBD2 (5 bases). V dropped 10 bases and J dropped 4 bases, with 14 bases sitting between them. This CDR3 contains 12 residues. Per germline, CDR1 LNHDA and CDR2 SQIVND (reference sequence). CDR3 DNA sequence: TGTGCCACCGCGGACGGGGAGTACGAGCAGTACTTC. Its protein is CATADGEYEQYF.

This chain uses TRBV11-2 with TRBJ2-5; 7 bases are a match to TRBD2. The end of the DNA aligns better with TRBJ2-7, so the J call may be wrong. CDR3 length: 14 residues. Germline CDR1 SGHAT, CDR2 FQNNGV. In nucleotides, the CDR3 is TGTGCCAGCAGAACAGGCGGGAGTTCCTACGAGCAGTACTTC. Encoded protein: CASRTGGSSYEQYF.

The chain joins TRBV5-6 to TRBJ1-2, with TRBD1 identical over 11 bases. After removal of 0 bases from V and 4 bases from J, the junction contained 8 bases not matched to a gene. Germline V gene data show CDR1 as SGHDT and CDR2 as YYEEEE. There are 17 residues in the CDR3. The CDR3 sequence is CASSLDEWDRGGYGYTF. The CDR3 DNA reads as TGTGCCAGCAGCTTGGACGAGTGGGACAGGGGGGGCTATGGCTACACCTTC.

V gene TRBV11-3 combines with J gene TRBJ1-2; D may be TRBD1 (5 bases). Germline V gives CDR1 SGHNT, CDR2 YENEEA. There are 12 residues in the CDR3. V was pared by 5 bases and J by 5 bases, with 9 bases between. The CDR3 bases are TGTGCCAGCAGCCCAGGGTATTATGGCTACACCTTC. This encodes CASSPGYYGYTF.

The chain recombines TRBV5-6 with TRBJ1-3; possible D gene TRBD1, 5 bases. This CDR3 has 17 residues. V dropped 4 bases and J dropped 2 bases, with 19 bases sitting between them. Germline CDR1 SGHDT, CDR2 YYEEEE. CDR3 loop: CASSPSLRAGTGNTIYF. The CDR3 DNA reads TGTGCCAGCAGCCCCTCGCTTCGGGCAGGGACTGGAAACACCATATATTTT.